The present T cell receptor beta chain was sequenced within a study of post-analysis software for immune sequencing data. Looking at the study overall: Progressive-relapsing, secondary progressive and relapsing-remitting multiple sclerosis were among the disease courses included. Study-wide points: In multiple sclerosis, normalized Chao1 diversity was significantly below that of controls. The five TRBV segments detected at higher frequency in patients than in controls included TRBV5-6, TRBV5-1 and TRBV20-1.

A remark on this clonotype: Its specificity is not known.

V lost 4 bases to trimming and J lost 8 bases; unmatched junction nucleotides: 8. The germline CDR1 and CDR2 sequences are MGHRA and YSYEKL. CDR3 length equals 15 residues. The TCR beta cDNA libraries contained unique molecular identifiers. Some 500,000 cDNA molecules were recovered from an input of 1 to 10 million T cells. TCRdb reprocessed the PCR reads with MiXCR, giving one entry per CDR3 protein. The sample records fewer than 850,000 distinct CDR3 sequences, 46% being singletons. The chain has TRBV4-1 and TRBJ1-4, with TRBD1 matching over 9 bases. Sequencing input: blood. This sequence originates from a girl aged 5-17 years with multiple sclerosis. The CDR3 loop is CASSRGRDRDEKLFF. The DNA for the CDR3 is TGCGCCAGCAGCCGAGGACGGGACAGGGACGAAAAACTGTTTTTT.